A single T cell receptor (beta chain) is shown here with its context. Its specificity is unknown. This specimen comes from a study of cytomegalovirus exposure and HLA in healthy donors. CDR1 LNHNV and CDR2 YYDKDF come from the germline V gene (reference sequence). The CDR3 contains 12 residues. Trimming cost V 2 bases and J 5 bases, with 6 bases left between them. PCR involved 60 Vbeta and 13 Jbeta primers. The method was immunoSEQ multiplex PCR; TCRdb's version includes in-frame clones alone and lacks a portion of them. The table lists roughly 110,000 clones, 65% to 80% of them singletons. Study-level points and caveats: A later analysis found common viral pathogens apparently linked to several of the most significant clusters. Accounts indicate the classifier identified cytomegalovirus status with strong specificity and sensitivity.

Sample: PBMCs. The chain combines TRBV15 with TRBJ2-5; D remains unclear. This TCR was recovered from a man in his 60s in good health and CMV-seronegative. The CDR3 region is CATSRPRETQYF. In nucleotides, the CDR3 is TGTGCCACCAGCAGACCGCGGGAGACCCAGTACTTC.